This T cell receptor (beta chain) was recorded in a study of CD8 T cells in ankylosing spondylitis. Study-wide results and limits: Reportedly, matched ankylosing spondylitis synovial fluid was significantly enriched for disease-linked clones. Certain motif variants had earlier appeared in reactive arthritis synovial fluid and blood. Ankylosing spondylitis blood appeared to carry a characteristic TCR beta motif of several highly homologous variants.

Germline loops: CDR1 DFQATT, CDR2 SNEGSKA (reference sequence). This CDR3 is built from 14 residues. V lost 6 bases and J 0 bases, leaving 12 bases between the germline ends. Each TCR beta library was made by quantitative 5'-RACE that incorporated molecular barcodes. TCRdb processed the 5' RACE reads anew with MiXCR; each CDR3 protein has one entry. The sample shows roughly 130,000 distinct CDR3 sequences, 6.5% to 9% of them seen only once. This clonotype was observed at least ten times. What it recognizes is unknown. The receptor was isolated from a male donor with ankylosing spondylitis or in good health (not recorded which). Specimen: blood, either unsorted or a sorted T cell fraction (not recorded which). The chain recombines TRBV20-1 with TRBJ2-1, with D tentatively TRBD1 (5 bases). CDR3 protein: CSATLGPSYNEQFF. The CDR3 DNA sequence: TGCAGTGCCACCCTGGGGCCCTCCTACAATGAGCAGTTCTTC.